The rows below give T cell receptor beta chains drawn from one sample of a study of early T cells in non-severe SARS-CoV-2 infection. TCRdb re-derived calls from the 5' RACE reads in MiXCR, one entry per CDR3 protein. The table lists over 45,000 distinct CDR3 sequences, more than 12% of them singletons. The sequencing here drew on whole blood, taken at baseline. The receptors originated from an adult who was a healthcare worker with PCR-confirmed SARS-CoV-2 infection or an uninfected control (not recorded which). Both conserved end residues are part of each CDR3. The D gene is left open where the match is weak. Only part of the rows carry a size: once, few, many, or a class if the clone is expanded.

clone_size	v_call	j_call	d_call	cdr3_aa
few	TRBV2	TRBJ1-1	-	CASSERAAYTEAFF
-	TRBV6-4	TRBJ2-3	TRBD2	CASSSGGASTDTQYF
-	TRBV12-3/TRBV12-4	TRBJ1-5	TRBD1	CASRRTGDRNQPQHF
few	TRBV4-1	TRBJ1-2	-	CASSQGVTAYGYTF
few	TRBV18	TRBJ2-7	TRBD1	CASSSLGQGDEQYF
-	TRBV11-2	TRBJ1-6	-	CASSSGQRASPLHF
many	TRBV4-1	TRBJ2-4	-	CASSKSGDIQYF
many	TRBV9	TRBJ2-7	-	CASSVGPAYEQYF
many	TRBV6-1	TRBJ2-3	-	CASGTATDTQYF
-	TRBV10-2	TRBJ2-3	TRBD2	CASIGGNSGGSTDTQYF
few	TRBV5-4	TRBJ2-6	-	CACRFSGANVLTF
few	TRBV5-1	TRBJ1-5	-	CASSLRVLHQPQHF
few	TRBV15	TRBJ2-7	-	CATSRAPLQGSSYEQYF
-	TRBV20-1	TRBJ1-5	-	CSAHYGAGNQPQHF
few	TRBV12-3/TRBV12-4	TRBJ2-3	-	CASSYGIAADTQYF
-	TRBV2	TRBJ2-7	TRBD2	CATRGTSGYEQYF
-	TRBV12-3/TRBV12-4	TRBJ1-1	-	CASSLQGSTEAFF
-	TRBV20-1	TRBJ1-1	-	CSAPSSRTENTEAFF
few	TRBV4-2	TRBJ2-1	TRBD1	CASSNRDRVDEQFF
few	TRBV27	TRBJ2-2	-	CASTIIQTNTGELFF
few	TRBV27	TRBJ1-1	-	CASLSGTEAFF
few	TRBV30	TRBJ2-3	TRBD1	CAWNPGTVLTDTQYF
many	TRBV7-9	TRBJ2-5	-	CASSLGPVETQYF
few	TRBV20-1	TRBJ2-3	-	CSARSPQGYTDTQYF
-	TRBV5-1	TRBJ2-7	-	CASSLAGDNEQYF
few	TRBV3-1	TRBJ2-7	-	CASSRSFYEQYF
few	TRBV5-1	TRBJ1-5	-	CASSLAGGGNQPQHF
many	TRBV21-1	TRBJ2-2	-	CASSKRYRGAGELFF
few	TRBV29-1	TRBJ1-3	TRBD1	CSVGWDSSGNTIYF
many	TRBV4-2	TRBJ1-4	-	CASSYGGTNEKLFF
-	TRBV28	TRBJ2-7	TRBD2	CASRVTGTSVYEQYF
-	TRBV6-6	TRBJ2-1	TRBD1	CASSRTGTYNEQFF
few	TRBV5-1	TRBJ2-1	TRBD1	CASSLATGKGHEQFF
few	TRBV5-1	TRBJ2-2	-	CASSWGSAGELFF
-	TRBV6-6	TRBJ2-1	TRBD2	CASRNRPGLVIYNEQFF
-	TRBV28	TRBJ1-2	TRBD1	CASSSASDRGHYGYTF
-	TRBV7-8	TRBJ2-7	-	CASSLGAVGGAYEQYF
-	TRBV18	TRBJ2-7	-	CASSPQGLGYEQYF
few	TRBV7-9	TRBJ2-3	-	CASSLVVDTQYF
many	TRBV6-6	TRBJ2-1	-	CASSYSKVYNEQFF
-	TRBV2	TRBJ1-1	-	CASSVGPLTEAFF
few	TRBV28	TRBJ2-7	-	CASRDGEVHEQYF
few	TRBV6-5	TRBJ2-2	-	CASSYAPSGGELFF
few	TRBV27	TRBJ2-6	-	CASRSIMPQTSGANVLTF
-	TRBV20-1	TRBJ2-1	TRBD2	CSASDGLAGGHNEQFF
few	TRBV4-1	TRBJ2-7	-	CASSQVPGDGSEQYF
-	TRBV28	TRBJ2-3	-	CASSLWVAPNTDTQYF